This T cell receptor (beta chain) was recorded in a study of response to subunit inactivated influenza vaccine. A single record per CDR3 protein comes from TCRdb applying MiXCR to the RT-PCR reads. Among about 650,000 distinct CDR3 sequences, 13% to 15% were seen once, and the ten largest hold roughly 7.6%. The germline V gene has CDR1 SGHTA and CDR2 FQGNSA. V lost 1 base, J lost 7 bases, and 14 bases lay in between. The CDR3 has 15 residues. The sample here was PBMCs from blood, taken less than 15 days before vaccination. The gene calls are TRBV7-2 and TRBJ2-1; the D call may be TRBD1 or TRBD2 (5 bases each). This clonotype was obtained from a middle-aged man who received an inactivated influenza vaccine. CDR3 bases: TGTGCCAGCAGCTTAGGAGGGGCTATTTGGAATGAGCAGTTCTTC. Residues: CASSLGGAIWNEQFF.